This entry lists 21 T cell receptor beta chains sequenced from one sample in a study of blood T cells in healthy people across ages. Through a sample-barcoded 5' primer and a J-beta primer mix, a second PCR was run for 7 to 11 cycles. TCRdb recomputed calls from the 5' RACE reads with MiXCR, one row per CDR3 protein. Seen here are about 1.4 million distinct CDR3 sequences, approximately 59% observed once, and the top ten hold 6.5% to 8.5%. The sequencing sample was made of blood. These receptors originate from a man aged 18 to 35 in good health.

V gene TRBV20-1 combines with J gene TRBJ1-2; 8 bases match TRBD1. The CDR3 length is 13 residues. CDR1 DFQATT and CDR2 SNEGSKA come from the germline V gene (reference sequence). Trimming removed 6 bases from V and 8 bases from J; junction bases left unmatched: 11. CDR3 sequence reads: CSAHDRGPRGYTF. The CDR3 DNA follows: TGCAGTGCCCATGACAGGGGACCGCGCGGCTACACCTTC.

The V and J genes are TRBV20-1 and TRBJ1-6; TRBD1 matches at 9 bases. V shed 4 bases and J 10 bases; nucleotides not matched to a gene: 11. CDR3 length: 15 residues. Germline CDR1 and CDR2: DFQATT and SNEGSKA (reference sequence). CDR3 in amino acids: CSATNPDRGRSPLHF. In DNA, the CDR3 is TGCAGTGCTACGAACCCGGACAGGGGAAGGTCACCCCTCCACTTT.

The V and J genes are TRBV7-2 and TRBJ2-4; 8 bases are shared with TRBD2. V dropped 1 base and J dropped 13; count of bases not matched to a gene: 9. The germline V gene encodes CDR1 SGHTA and CDR2 FQGNSA. The length of the CDR3 is 14 residues. The CDR3 protein is CASSLDPAGVGQYF. The DNA of the CDR3 is TGTGCCAGCAGCTTAGATCCAGCGGGGGTGGGGCAGTACTTC.

The chain uses TRBV12-3 or TRBV12-4 and TRBJ2-1; 9 positions match TRBD2. After removal of 6 bases from V and 1 base from J, the junction contained 10 bases not matched to a gene. The CDR3 is made up of 17 amino acids. This CDR3 reads CASSRTRAGGSYNEQFF. CDR3 coding DNA: TGTGCCAGCAGCCGGACTCGGGCGGGAGGGTCCTACAATGAGCAGTTCTTC.

By share of the sample, this clonotype is large. The chain combines TRBV15 with TRBJ1-4, with D hard to call. The CDR3 covers 15 residues. Germline V gene sequence: CDR1 LNHNV, CDR2 YYDKDF (reference sequence). V dropped 0 bases and J dropped 2 bases, with 7 bases sitting between them. CDR3 sequence (DNA): TGTGCCACCAGCAGAGATAGAAGTACTAATGAAAAACTGTTTTTT. This codes for CATSRDRSTNEKLFF.

This chain uses TRBV27 with TRBJ1-3, with unresolved D. The CDR3 loop spans 14 amino acids. Germline loops: CDR1 MNHEY, CDR2 SMNVEV (reference sequence). V was cut by 5 bases and J by 0 bases, with 8 bases left in between. This CDR3 is CASSTSPSGNTIYF. The CDR3 DNA is TGTGCCAGCAGTACATCCCCCTCTGGAAACACCATATATTTT.

The rearrangement uses TRBV7-6 and TRBJ2-5, with TRBD1 matching 9 bases. Trimming removed 4 bases from V and 1 base from J; junction bases left unmatched: 10. Germline values: CDR1 SGHVS, CDR2 FNYEAQ. The CDR3 covers 17 residues. The CDR3 DNA is TGTGCCAGCAGCTCCAACCCCGGACAGGGGCCCCAAGAGACCCAGTACTTC. Translated: CASSSNPGQGPQETQYF.

The gene calls are TRBV3-1 and TRBJ2-7, with D possibly matching TRBD1 (6 bases). CDR3 length: 16 amino acids. Trimming pared 0 bases from V and 1 base from J, leaving 13 bases between. Germline V gives CDR1 LGHDT, CDR2 YNNKEL (reference sequence). CDR3 amino acids: CASSQEQSRGSYEQYF. The CDR3 DNA follows: TGTGCCAGCAGCCAAGAGCAGTCCAGGGGATCCTACGAGCAGTACTTC.

This clonotype was detected a few times. The chain is built from TRBV7-9 and TRBJ1-1; no definite D call. Looked up from germline, CDR1 is SEHNR and CDR2 is FQNEAQ (reference sequence). CDR3 size: 13 residues. Trimming shortened V by 5 bases and J by 2 bases, and 9 bases separated the two germline ends. CDR3 DNA sequence: TGTGCCAGCAGCACCCCGGACAACACTGAAGCTTTCTTT. It translates to CASSTPDNTEAFF. Variable domain in full (rest from reference TRBV7-9 and TRBJ1-1): DTGVSQNPRHKITKRGQNVTFRCDPISEHNRLYWYRQTLGQGPEFLTYFQNEAQLEKSRLLSDRFSAERPKGSFSTLEIQRTEQGDSAMYLCASSTPDNTEAFFGQGTRLTVV.

This chain connects TRBV30 to TRBJ1-1; D gene ambiguous. In germline, CDR1 is GTSNPN, CDR2 SVGIG (reference sequence). The V end was cut by 0 bases, the J end by 0 bases, with 5 bases between. The CDR3 contains 13 residues. CDR3 DNA sequence: TGTGCCTGGAGTGTACGTATGAACACTGAAGCTTTCTTT. It translates to CAWSVRMNTEAFF.

The chain links TRBV7-9 to TRBJ1-5, with 7 bases lining up with TRBD1. CDR1 and CDR2 (germline): SEHNR, FQNEAQ (reference sequence). The CDR3 runs to 14 residues. The trim removed 5 bases at V and 8 bases at J, leaving 9 bases unmatched. The CDR3 nucleotides are TGTGCCAGCAGCCCCGGGCAGGGGGGAAAGCCCCAGCATTTT. Its translation is CASSPGQGGKPQHF.

This chain connects TRBV7-6 to TRBJ2-7, with 12 bases identical to TRBD1. With 7 bases clipped from V and 0 bases from J, the junction kept 7 bases outside the gene matches. Germline CDR1 SGHVS, CDR2 FNYEAQ. The CDR3 is 16 amino acids. CDR3 nucleotide sequence: TGTGCCAGCACCCTGGGGACAGGGGGCTTCTCCTACGAGCAGTACTTC. Translation: CASTLGTGGFSYEQYF. Supplemented by reference TRBV7-6 and TRBJ2-7, the full variable domain reads GAGVSQSPRYKVTKRGQDVALRCDPISGHVSLYWYRQALGQGPEFLTYFNYEAQQDKSGLPNDRFSAERPEGSISTLTIQRTEQRDSAMYRCASTLGTGGFSYEQYFGPGTRLTVT.

This clonotype was counted between two and nine times. The chain joins TRBV6-6 to TRBJ2-5; D possibly corresponds to TRBD1 (6 bases). V was trimmed by 4 bases and J by 1 base, leaving 13 bases between them. There are 15 residues in the CDR3. CDR1 is MNHNY, CDR2 SVGAGI, per germline (reference sequence). In nucleotides, the CDR3 is TGTGCCAGCAGTTCACAGGGCGATCTCCAAGAGACCCAGTACTTC. This codes for CASSSQGDLQETQYF.

The gene calls are TRBV18 and TRBJ2-7; D is perhaps TRBD2 (6 bases). The CDR3 is 15 residues long. Germline CDR1 is KGHSH and CDR2 is LQKENI. The V end was cut by 1 base, the J end by 0 bases, with 10 bases between. The CDR3 region is CASSPRAGSSYEQYF. As DNA, the CDR3 is TGTGCCAGCTCACCACGCGCGGGGAGCTCCTACGAGCAGTACTTC.

The rearrangement joins TRBV6-5 to TRBJ2-5; 7 nucleotides match TRBD2. Germline-derived CDR1 and CDR2 are MNHEY and SVGAGI. CDR3 length equals 15 residues. The ends lost 7 bases at V and 4 bases at J; junction bases unmatched: 12. The CDR3 DNA is TGTGCCAGCAAGAGTAGGTCGGGAGGAAGAGAGACCCAGTACTTC. Its translation is CASKSRSGGRETQYF.

The V call is TRBV4-3, the J call TRBJ2-1; D unclear. The CDR3 contains 15 residues. Trimming took 2 bases from V and 8 from J, leaving 16 bases between them. Germline loops: CDR1 LGHNA, CDR2 YSLEER. CDR3 in DNA: TGCGCCAGCAGCCAATCCCAAGGTACCAGCGATGAGCAGTTCTTC. It encodes CASSQSQGTSDEQFF.

This rearrangement joins TRBV25-1 to TRBJ2-1, with 8 positions matching TRBD1. Germline CDR1 is MGHDK and CDR2 is SYGVNS. J lost 4 bases, V lost 2 bases, and 4 bases had no gene match. This CDR3 has 15 residues. Here the CDR3 reads CASSEGQGMYNEQFF. The CDR3 DNA follows: TGTGCCAGCAGTGAAGGACAGGGTATGTACAATGAGCAGTTCTTC. Using reference TRBV25-1 and TRBJ2-1 for the parts outside the CDR3, the full variable domain is EADIYQTPRYLVIGTGKKITLECSQTMGHDKMYWYQQDPGMELHLIHYSYGVNSTEKGDLSSESTVSRIRTEHFPLTLESARPSHTSQYLCASSEGQGMYNEQFFGPGTRLTVL.

V is TRBV5-5 and J is TRBJ2-5; no reliable D call. The length of the CDR3 is 14 residues. V lost 0 bases to trimming and J lost 2 bases, with 8 bases between them. Germline V gene data show CDR1 as SGHKS and CDR2 as YYEKEE (reference sequence). CDR3 in amino acids: CASSLERRQETQYF. The CDR3, as DNA: TGTGCCAGCAGCTTGGAAAGACGACAAGAGACCCAGTACTTC.

A word on this clonotype: Germline and junction disagree at one end, which may indicate a read error. V usage is TRBV12-3 or TRBV12-4 and J usage is TRBJ1-5; D is perhaps TRBD1 (6 bases). CDR3 size: 18 residues. The CDR3 here is CASSLVPGAPRSNQSQHF. The CDR3 nucleotides are TGTGCCAGCAGTTTAGTGCCAGGGGCCCCGAGGAGCAATCAGTCCCAGCATTTT.

The chain couples TRBV15 to TRBJ2-1, with unresolved D. This CDR3 spans 14 amino acids. V was pared by 4 bases and J by 3 bases, with 10 bases between. Germline CDR1 reads LNHNV; CDR2 reads YYDKDF (reference sequence). The CDR3, as DNA: TGTGCCACCAGCACGGTAATGAACTACAATGAGCAGTTCTTC. This translates into CATSTVMNYNEQFF.

J is TRBJ2-5 and V is TRBV14; 11 bases align to TRBD1. The closer fit of TRBJ2-7 to the DNA end suggests the J call may be wrong. Germline V gene lookup returns CDR1 SGHDN and CDR2 FVKESK. The CDR3 consists of 20 residues. The CDR3 bases are TGTGCCAGCAGCCAAGATTTGGGACAGGGGGACCCCATTCCTCTCTACGAGCAGTACTTC. It codes for CASSQDLGQGDPIPLYEQYF.